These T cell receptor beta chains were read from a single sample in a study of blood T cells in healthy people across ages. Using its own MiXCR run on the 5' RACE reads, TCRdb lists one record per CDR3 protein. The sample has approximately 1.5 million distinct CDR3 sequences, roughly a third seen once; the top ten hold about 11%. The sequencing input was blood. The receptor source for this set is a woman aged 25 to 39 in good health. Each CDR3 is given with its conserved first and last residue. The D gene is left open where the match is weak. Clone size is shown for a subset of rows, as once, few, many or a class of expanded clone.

CDR3: CSASGGDTYEQYF
DNA: TGCAGTGCTAGCGGGGGCGATACCTACGAGCAGTACTTC
V: TRBV20-1
size: few
length: 13
J: TRBJ2-7
D: NA

CDR3: CAWKVRENSPLHF
DNA: TGTGCCTGGAAGGTTCGAGAGAATTCACCCCTCCACTTT
V: TRBV30
size: NA
length: 13
J: TRBJ1-6
D: NA

CDR3: CATKIDRGSGANVLTF
DNA: TGTGCCACTAAAATTGACAGGGGCTCTGGGGCCAACGTCCTGACTTTC
V: TRBV6-6
size: NA
length: 16
J: TRBJ2-6
D: TRBD1

CDR3: CASTYPYEQYF
DNA: TGTGCCAGCACCTACCCTTACGAGCAGTACTTC
V: TRBV21-1
size: few
length: 11
J: TRBJ2-7
D: NA

CDR3: CASSLTAGTYNEQFF
DNA: TGTGCCAGCAGCCTGACGGCGGGGACATACAATGAGCAGTTCTTC
V: TRBV2
size: few
length: 15
J: TRBJ2-1
D: NA

CDR3: CASRPSSPTGAEQYF
DNA: TGTGCCAGCAGACCATCAAGCCCCACAGGGGCCGAGCAGTACTTC
V: TRBV27
size: many
length: 15
J: TRBJ2-7
D: TRBD1

CDR3: CASRIQGAPKNIQYF
DNA: TGTGCCAGCAGGATACAGGGGGCACCCAAAAACATTCAGTACTTC
V: TRBV11-2
size: NA
length: 15
J: TRBJ2-4
D: TRBD1

CDR3: CASTRFSGGNTEAFF
DNA: TGTGCCAGCACCCGATTTTCTGGAGGGAACACTGAAGCTTTCTTT
V: TRBV3-1
size: few
length: 15
J: TRBJ1-1
D: NA

CDR3: CASGLDGNTEAFF
DNA: TGTGCCAGCGGCTTAGACGGGAACACTGAAGCTTTCTTT
V: TRBV7-9
size: NA
length: 13
J: TRBJ1-1
D: NA

CDR3: CASSQYASGGAETQYF
DNA: TGTGCCAGCAGCCAATACGCTAGCGGGGGGGCTGAGACCCAGTACTTC
V: TRBV3-1
size: NA
length: 16
J: TRBJ2-5
D: TRBD2

CDR3: CATSDPGQGNIEAFF
DNA: TGTGCCACCAGTGACCCGGGACAGGGTAACATTGAAGCTTTCTTT
V: TRBV24-1
size: NA
length: 15
J: TRBJ1-1
D: TRBD1

CDR3: CASSLGPKLSGYTF
DNA: TGTGCCAGCAGCCTTGGGCCCAAGCTGAGTGGCTACACCTTC
V: TRBV12-3/TRBV12-4
size: once
length: 14
J: TRBJ1-2
D: NA

CDR3: CVCGVPYNEQYF
DNA: TGTGTATGCGGGGTGCCCTACAATGAGCAGTACTTC
V: TRBV7-6
size: NA
length: 12
J: TRBJ2-5
D: NA

CDR3: CASSLLPGRHGEKLFF
DNA: TGTGCCAGCAGTTTACTACCGGGACGGCACGGGGAAAAACTGTTTTTT
V: TRBV6-2/TRBV6-3
size: NA
length: 16
J: TRBJ1-4
D: NA

CDR3: CSARGRAGAASSTDTQYF
DNA: TGCAGTGCTAGAGGTAGGGCGGGGGCCGCTTCTAGCACAGATACGCAGTATTTT
V: TRBV20-1
size: few
length: 18
J: TRBJ2-3
D: NA

CDR3: CASSSTRTPRDSPLHF
DNA: TGTGCCAGCAGCTCGACGCGGACCCCGCGGGATTCACCCCTCCACTTT
V: TRBV7-9
size: few
length: 16
J: TRBJ1-6
D: NA

CDR3: CATWTYGSVGNNEQFF
DNA: TGTGCCACCTGGACGTACGGTTCGGTAGGAAACAATGAGCAGTTCTTC
V: TRBV28
size: NA
length: 16
J: TRBJ2-1
D: NA

CDR3: CSARHPGPKGPDTQYF
DNA: TGCAGTGCTAGACATCCCGGACCTAAAGGCCCAGATACGCAGTATTTT
V: TRBV20-1
size: few
length: 16
J: TRBJ2-3
D: NA

CDR3: CASSPQGTTSYEQYF
DNA: TGTGCCAGCAGCCCCCAGGGGACTACGTCCTACGAGCAGTACTTC
V: TRBV7-9
size: NA
length: 15
J: TRBJ2-7
D: NA

CDR3: CASSLAKRRDEAFF
DNA: TGTGCCAGCAGCTTGGCCAAAAGGAGGGATGAAGCTTTCTTT
V: TRBV5-6
size: NA
length: 14
J: TRBJ1-1
D: NA

CDR3: CASSPEGGRITDTQYF
DNA: TGTGCCAGCTCACCAGAAGGGGGGAGGATCACAGATACGCAGTATTTT
V: TRBV18
size: NA
length: 16
J: TRBJ2-3
D: NA

CDR3: CASSLAGDHSYEQYF
DNA: TGTGCCAGCAGCTTAGCTGGGGACCACTCCTACGAGCAGTACTTC
V: TRBV7-9
size: NA
length: 15
J: TRBJ2-7
D: NA

CDR3: CASSRPGQGVSYTF
DNA: TGCGCCAGCAGCCGCCCAGGACAGGGAGTCAGCTACACCTTC
V: TRBV4-1
size: once
length: 14
J: TRBJ1-2
D: TRBD1

CDR3: CASTRTGEDEQYF
DNA: TGTGCCAGCACCAGGACAGGGGAGGACGAGCAGTACTTC
V: TRBV28
size: few
length: 13
J: TRBJ2-7
D: TRBD1